This T cell receptor (beta chain) was recorded in a study of blood T cells in healthy people across ages. The CDR3 sequence is 13 residues long. CDR1 and CDR2 from the germline V gene are MNHNS and SASEGT. V lost 0 bases to trimming and J lost 4 bases, with 6 bases between them. Only a few counts were recorded for this clonotype. Sample-barcoded 5' priming and a J-beta primer mix drove a second PCR of roughly 7 to 11 cycles. Each CDR3 protein is one row after TCRdb ran MiXCR on the 5' RACE reads. This sample carries about 1,500,000 distinct CDR3 sequences, 42% of them seen once, and the ten largest clones take approximately 7.9%. Each donor gave approximately 9.1 milliliters of peripheral blood. Per sample, no less than 5 micrograms of total RNA were extracted.

What was sequenced was blood. This sequence joins TRBV6-1 and TRBJ1-2; weak D call: TRBD1 (5 bases). This sequence originates from a young woman in good health. CDR3 sequence reads: CASSEADSYGYTF. The CDR3 region has the DNA TGTGCCAGCAGTGAAGCCGACAGCTATGGCTACACCTTC.